These 15 T cell receptor beta chains came from one sample sequenced in a study of sequential checkpoint blockade in melanoma. Treatment described: randomized to nivolumab then ipilimumab (arm A) or the reverse (arm B). Some clones are missing from TCRdb's copy, which holds only in-frame ones; the method was immunoSEQ multiplex PCR. The sample has around 10,000 clones; 25% to 30% are singletons. The sequenced sample was tumor tissue (inferred from file names), obtained from a patient given nivolumab and ipilimumab in sequence. The receptors were gathered from a human donor with melanoma.

This clone was seen a handful of times. Other DNA variants within this sample encode the same CDR3. V and J are TRBV4-1 and TRBJ1-6, with unresolved D. The CDR3 sequence is 15 residues long. The germline CDR1 and CDR2 sequences are MGHRA and YSYEKL. V lost 0 bases to trimming and J lost 5 bases, with 8 bases between them. The CDR3 reads CASSQDYRDNSPLHF. DNA of the CDR3: TGCGCCAGCAGCCAAGATTACCGAGATAATTCACCCCTCCACTTT.

The chain couples TRBV19 to TRBJ2-3; tentatively, D is TRBD2 (6 bases). Between the trimmed V and J ends, which lost 7 bases and 5 bases, there was a span of 16 bases. CDR1 LNHDA and CDR2 SQIVND come from the germline V gene (reference sequence). The CDR3 extends over 14 amino acids. DNA of the CDR3: TGTGCCAGTACCCTTAGGGAGGCAGGAGATACGCAGTATTTT. Amino acids: CASTLREAGDTQYF. The full variable domain, with the rest looked up from reference TRBV19 and TRBJ2-3, is DGGITQSPKYLFRKEGQNVTLSCEQNLNHDAMYWYRQDPGQGLRLIYYSQIVNDFQKGDIAEGYSVSREKKESFPLTVTSAQKNPTAFYLCASTLREAGDTQYFGPGTRLTVL.

This chain connects TRBV29-1 to TRBJ1-1; no firm D call. The V and J ends lost 7 bases and 1 base respectively, with 10 bases between them. The CDR3 covers 12 residues. Germline V CDR1 and CDR2: SQVTM, ANQGSEA. CDR3 residues: CSAWLGNTEAFF. CDR3 bases: TGCAGCGCCTGGTTAGGGAACACTGAAGCTTTCTTT.

The chain joins TRBV19 to TRBJ2-1, with 7 bases matching TRBD1. The J segment lost 3 bases and the V segment lost 7 bases, leaving 9 bases of the junction unmatched. The CDR3 has 15 amino acids. The germline V gene has CDR1 LNHDA and CDR2 SQIVND (reference sequence). This chain's CDR3 is CASTPTGDLYNEQFF. The CDR3 nucleotides read TGTGCCAGTACCCCTACAGGGGATCTCTACAATGAGCAGTTCTTC.

In this sample, this clone turned up a few times. V usage is TRBV1 and J usage is TRBJ1-2; TRBD1, the table's D call, lacks a check against the DNA. TRBV1 is a listed pseudogene. This CDR3 is 16 amino acids long. Written as DNA, the CDR3 is TGCGCCAGCAGCCCCGGGACAGGCCGGCTGGGCTATGGCTACACCTTC. It encodes CASSPGTGRLGYGYTF.

This chain uses TRBV11-3 with TRBJ2-1, with TRBD2 identical over 14 bases. Unmatched junction bases numbered 9, after V lost 6 bases and J lost 11 bases. Germline CDR1 and CDR2: SGHNT and YENEEA. The CDR3 has 15 residues. DNA of the CDR3: TGTGCCAGCAGTCTTAGGGGACTAGCGGGGGTGAAGCAGTTCTTC. Translation gives CASSLRGLAGVKQFF.

This clone was observed a handful of times. The CDR3 sequence: CASSQDRGDEKLFF. In DNA form, the CDR3 reads TGTGCCAGCTCACAGGACAGGGGGGATGAAAAACTGTTTTTT. J is TRBJ1-4 and V is TRBV18; the match to TRBD1 covers 10 bases. V lost 4 bases and J lost 6; bases outside the gene matches: 2. This CDR3 region has 14 residues. CDR1 and CDR2 (germline): KGHSH, LQKENI.

The genes are TRBV5-1 and TRBJ1-4, with a tentative D call TRBD1 (6 bases). Trimming stripped 4 bases from V and 6 bases from J, with 16 bases between. CDR3 size: 15 residues. Germline V CDR1 and CDR2: SGHRS, YFSETQ. Here the CDR3 reads CASSPKLRGDEKLFF. Written as DNA, the CDR3 is TGCGCCAGCAGCCCGAAACTTAGGGGGGATGAAAAACTGTTTTTT.

This clone was detected a few times. This rearrangement joins TRBV6-8 to TRBJ1-2; a weak D match, TRBD1 (5 bases). Germline V gene lookup returns CDR1 MNHGY and CDR2 SAAAGT. V was pared by 11 bases and J by 6 bases, with 16 bases between. CDR3 length equals 12 residues. The CDR3 spells CAAGTTMDGYTF. In nucleotides, the CDR3 is TGTGCCGCCGGGACGACTATGGATGGCTACACCTTC.

This clone appeared a few times. The J gene is TRBJ1-1, the V gene TRBV11-3; 8 bases are a match to TRBD1. In germline, CDR1 is SGHNT, CDR2 YENEEA. Unmatched junction bases numbered 12, after V lost 7 bases and J lost 2 bases. The CDR3 is 16 residues long. CDR3 residues: CASKAGGAGSNTEAFF. The CDR3 DNA follows: TGTGCCAGCAAAGCAGGGGGCGCAGGTTCTAACACTGAAGCTTTCTTT. Supplemented by reference TRBV11-3 and TRBJ1-1, the full variable domain reads EAGVVQSPRYKIIEKKQPVAFWCNPISGHNTLYWYLQNLGQGPELLIRYENEEAVDDSQLPKDRFSAERLKGVDSTLKIQPAELGDSAVYLCASKAGGAGSNTEAFFGQGTRLTVV.

This chain joins TRBV18 and TRBJ2-4; D is unresolved. V lost 2 bases to trimming and J lost 0 bases, with 11 bases between them. Germline V gene sequence: CDR1 KGHSH, CDR2 LQKENI. This CDR3 has 16 amino acids. The CDR3 reads CASSPSTRTAKNIQYF. In DNA, the CDR3 is TGTGCCAGCTCACCATCAACCAGGACAGCCAAAAACATTCAGTACTTC.

There are many counts of this clone. The chain links TRBV11-3 to TRBJ1-5; 9 bases fit TRBD1. The V gene end was trimmed by 5 bases and the J gene end by 3 bases; junction bases not matched to a gene: 5. This CDR3 contains 15 residues. The germline V gene encodes CDR1 SGHNT and CDR2 YENEEA. The CDR3, as DNA: TGTGCCAGCAGCCCATGGACAGGGGACAATCAGCCCCAGCATTTT. Residues: CASSPWTGDNQPQHF.

The chain couples TRBV6-8 to TRBJ2-7; D unresolved. The CDR3 extends over 14 amino acids. Looked up from germline, CDR1 is MNHGY and CDR2 is SAAAGT. The V end was cut by 1 base, the J end by 0 bases, with 7 bases between. The CDR3 loop is CASSYFGSSYEQYF. CDR3 nucleotide sequence: TGTGCCAGCAGTTACTTCGGCAGCTCCTACGAGCAGTACTTC.

The V gene is TRBV12-5, the J gene TRBJ1-6, with D perhaps TRBD1 (6 bases). Germline CDR1 and CDR2: LGHNT and FRNRAP. This CDR3 region has 12 residues. The CDR3 nucleotides are TGTGCCAGCTTAGGGGAGGGGGGGCTCCTCCACTTT. This translates into CASLGEGGLLHF.

Here the CDR3 reads CASRRVGANTEAFF. The CDR3 nucleotides are TGTGCCAGTCGGAGGGTAGGGGCGAACACTGAAGCTTTCTTT. The V and J genes are TRBV19 and TRBJ1-1, with D possibly TRBD1 on 5 matching bases. V was cut by 8 bases and J by 1 base, with 14 bases left in between. Germline V gene data show CDR1 as LNHDA and CDR2 as SQIVND (reference sequence). The CDR3 length is 14 residues. The complete variable domain, with remaining parts taken from reference TRBV19 and TRBJ1-1, reads DGGITQSPKYLFRKEGQNVTLSCEQNLNHDAMYWYRQDPGQGLRLIYYSQIVNDFQKGDIAEGYSVSREKKESFPLTVTSAQKNPTAFYLCASRRVGANTEAFFGQGTRLTVV.